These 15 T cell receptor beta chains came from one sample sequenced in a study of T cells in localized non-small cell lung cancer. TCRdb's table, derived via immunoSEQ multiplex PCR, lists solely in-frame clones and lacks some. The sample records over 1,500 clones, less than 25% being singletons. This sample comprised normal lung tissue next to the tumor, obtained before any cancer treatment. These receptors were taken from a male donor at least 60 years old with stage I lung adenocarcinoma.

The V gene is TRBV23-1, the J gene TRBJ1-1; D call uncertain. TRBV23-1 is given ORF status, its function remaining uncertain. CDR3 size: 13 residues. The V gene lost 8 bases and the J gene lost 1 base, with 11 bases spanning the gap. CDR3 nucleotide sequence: TGCGCCAGCCGGGAGGAATCGAACACTGAAGCTTTCTTT. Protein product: CASREESNTEAFF.

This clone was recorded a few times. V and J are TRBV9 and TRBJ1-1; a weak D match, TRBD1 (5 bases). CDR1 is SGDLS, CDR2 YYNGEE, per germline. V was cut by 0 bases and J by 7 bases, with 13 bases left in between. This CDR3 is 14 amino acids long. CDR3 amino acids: CASSVGGTTVEAFF. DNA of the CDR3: TGTGCCAGCAGCGTAGGAGGGACCACGGTTGAAGCTTTCTTT.

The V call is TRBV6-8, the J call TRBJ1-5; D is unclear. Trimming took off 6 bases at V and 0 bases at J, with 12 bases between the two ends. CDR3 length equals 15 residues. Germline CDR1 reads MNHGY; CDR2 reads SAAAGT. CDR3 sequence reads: CASSPVGYSNQPQHF. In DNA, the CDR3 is TGTGCCAGCAGCCCCGTCGGGTATAGCAATCAGCCCCAGCATTTT.

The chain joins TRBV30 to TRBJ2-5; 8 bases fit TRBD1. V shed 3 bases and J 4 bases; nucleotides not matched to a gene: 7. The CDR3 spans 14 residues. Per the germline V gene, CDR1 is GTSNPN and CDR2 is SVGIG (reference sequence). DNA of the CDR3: TGTGCCTGGAGGGTGGCAGGGGGCGGAGAGACCCAGTACTTC. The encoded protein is CAWRVAGGGETQYF.

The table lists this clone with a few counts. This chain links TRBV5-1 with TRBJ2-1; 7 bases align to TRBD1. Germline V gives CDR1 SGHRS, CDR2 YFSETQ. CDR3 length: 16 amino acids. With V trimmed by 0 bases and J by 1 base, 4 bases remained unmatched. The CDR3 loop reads CASSLENRGSYNEQFF. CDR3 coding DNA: TGCGCCAGCAGCTTGGAGAACAGGGGATCCTACAATGAGCAGTTCTTC.

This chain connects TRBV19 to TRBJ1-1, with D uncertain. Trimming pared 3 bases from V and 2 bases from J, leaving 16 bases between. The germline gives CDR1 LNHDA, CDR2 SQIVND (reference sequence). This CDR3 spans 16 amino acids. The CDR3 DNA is TGTGCCAGTAGTATGGGTAGGGCAGCCGGTAACACTGAAGCTTTCTTT. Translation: CASSMGRAAGNTEAFF.

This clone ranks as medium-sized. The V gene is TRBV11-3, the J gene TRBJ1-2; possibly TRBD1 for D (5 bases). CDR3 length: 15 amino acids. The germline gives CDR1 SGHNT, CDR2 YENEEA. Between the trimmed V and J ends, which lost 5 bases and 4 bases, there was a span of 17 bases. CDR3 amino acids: CASSQGTPRPYGYTF. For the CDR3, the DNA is TGTGCCAGCAGCCAAGGGACTCCCCGCCCCTATGGCTACACCTTC.

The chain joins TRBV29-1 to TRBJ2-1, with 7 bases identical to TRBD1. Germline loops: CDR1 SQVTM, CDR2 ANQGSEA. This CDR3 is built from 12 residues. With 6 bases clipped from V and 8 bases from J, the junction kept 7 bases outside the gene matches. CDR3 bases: TGCAGCGTCGCGGACAGGCTCGATGAGCAGTTCTTC. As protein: CSVADRLDEQFF.

The CDR3 sequence: CASSQPPLTEDSYGYTF. The CDR3 DNA reads as TGCGCCAGCAGTCAACCACCCTTGACAGAGGATAGTTATGGCTACACCTTC. This chain connects TRBV23-1 to TRBJ1-2; tentatively, D is TRBD1 (5 bases). TRBV23-1 is an ORF, with its function uncertain. CDR3 size: 17 residues. With 2 bases removed from V and 5 bases from J, the gap between germline ends came to 21 bases.

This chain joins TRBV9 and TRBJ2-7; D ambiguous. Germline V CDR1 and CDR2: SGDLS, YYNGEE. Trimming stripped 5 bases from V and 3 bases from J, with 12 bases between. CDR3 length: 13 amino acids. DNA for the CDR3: TGTGCCAGCAGTGTAAACAGCTTCTACGAGCAGTACTTC. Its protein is CASSVNSFYEQYF.

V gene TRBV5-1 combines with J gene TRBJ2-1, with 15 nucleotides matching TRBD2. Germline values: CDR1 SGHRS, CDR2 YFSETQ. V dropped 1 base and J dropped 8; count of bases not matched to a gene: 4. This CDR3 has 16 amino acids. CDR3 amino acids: CASSLRTSGGADEQFF. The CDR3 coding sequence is TGCGCCAGCAGCTTGCGGACTAGCGGGGGGGCCGATGAGCAGTTCTTC. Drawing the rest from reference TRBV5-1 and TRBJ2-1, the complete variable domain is KAGVTQTPRYLIKTRGQQVTLSCSPISGHRSVSWYQQTPGQGLQFLFEYFSETQRNKGNFPGRFSGRQFSNSRSEMNVSTLELGDSALYLCASSLRTSGGADEQFFGPGTRLTVL.

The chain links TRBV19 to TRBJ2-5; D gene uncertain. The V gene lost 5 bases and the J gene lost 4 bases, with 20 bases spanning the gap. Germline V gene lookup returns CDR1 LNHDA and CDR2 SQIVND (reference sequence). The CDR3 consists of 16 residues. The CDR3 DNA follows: TGTGCCAGTAGTGATCGTGGGTGGAGTTCGGGAGAGACCCAGTACTTC. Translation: CASSDRGWSSGETQYF.

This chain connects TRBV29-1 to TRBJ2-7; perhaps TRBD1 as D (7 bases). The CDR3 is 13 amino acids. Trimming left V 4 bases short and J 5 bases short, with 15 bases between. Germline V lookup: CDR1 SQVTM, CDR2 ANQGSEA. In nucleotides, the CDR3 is TGCAGCGTTGGGAGGGGGCGACCTAACGAGCAGTACTTC. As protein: CSVGRGRPNEQYF.

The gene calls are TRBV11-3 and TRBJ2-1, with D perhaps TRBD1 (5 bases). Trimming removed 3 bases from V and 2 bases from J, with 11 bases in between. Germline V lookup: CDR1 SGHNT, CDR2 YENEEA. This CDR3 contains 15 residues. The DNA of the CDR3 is TGTGCCAGCAGCTTGGACACCGAACCCTACAATGAGCAGTTCTTC. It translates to CASSLDTEPYNEQFF. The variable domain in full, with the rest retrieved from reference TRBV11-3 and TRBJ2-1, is EAGVVQSPRYKIIEKKQPVAFWCNPISGHNTLYWYLQNLGQGPELLIRYENEEAVDDSQLPKDRFSAERLKGVDSTLKIQPAELGDSAVYLCASSLDTEPYNEQFFGPGTRLTVL.

The CDR3 DNA sequence: TGTGCCAGTAGTATAGCGGTGGGGAGGGGTTTGAACACTGAAGCTTTCTTT. This sequence encodes CASSIAVGRGLNTEAFF. J is TRBJ1-1 and V is TRBV19; D is possibly TRBD1 (5 bases). This CDR3 comprises 17 residues. The germline V gene has CDR1 LNHDA and CDR2 SQIVND (reference sequence). Trimming cost V 1 base and J 0 bases, with 15 bases left between them.